Following are 10 T cell receptor beta chains from one sample sequenced in a study of cytomegalovirus exposure and HLA in healthy donors. PCR was performed using 60 Vbeta and 13 Jbeta primers. This table comes from immunoSEQ multiplex PCR, and its TCRdb copy is limited to in-frame clones, with some not included. The table for this sample gives 150,000 to 250,000 clones. The sample comprised PBMCs. These receptors came from a boy aged 10-17 years in good health and CMV-seronegative.

This chain uses TRBV28 with TRBJ2-2; TRBD2 aligns across 10 bases. V dropped 8 bases and J dropped 5; count of bases not matched to a gene: 8. CDR3 length: 15 amino acids. Per germline, CDR1 MDHEN and CDR2 SYDVKM. CDR3 loop: CASCTGTSVTGELFF. In nucleotides, the CDR3 is TGTGCCAGCTGCACCGGGACTAGCGTAACCGGGGAGCTGTTTTTT.

The rearrangement uses TRBV6-5 and TRBJ1-5; D is uncertain. V was cut by 5 bases and J by 5 bases, with 13 bases left in between. This CDR3 contains 14 residues. Germline V gene data show CDR1 as MNHEY and CDR2 as SVGAGI. The CDR3 spells CASSLRGLDQPQHF. In DNA, the CDR3 is TGTGCCAGCAGTCTCCGAGGGTTGGATCAGCCCCAGCATTTT.

The rearrangement joins TRBV10-1 to TRBJ2-3, with D uncertain. Trimming took 2 bases from V and 5 from J, leaving 8 bases between them. The CDR3 is 13 amino acids. Germline CDR1 and CDR2: WNHNN and SYGVQD (reference sequence). CDR3: CASSEKTGDTQYF. The DNA of the CDR3 is TGCGCCAGCAGTGAGAAAACGGGAGATACGCAGTATTTT.

The V gene is TRBV5-4, the J gene TRBJ1-2; TRBD1 matches 8 bases. This CDR3 region has 16 residues. V dropped 7 bases and J dropped 2; count of bases not matched to a gene: 13. CDR1 is SGHNT and CDR2 is YYREEE in the germline V gene (reference sequence). The CDR3 region is CASFLTAGGSNYGYTF. CDR3 coding DNA: TGTGCCAGCTTCCTGACGGCAGGGGGCTCAAACTATGGCTACACCTTC. Based on the CDR3 plus reference TRBV5-4 and TRBJ1-2, the full variable domain is ETGVTQSPTHLIKTRGQQVTLRCSSQSGHNTVSWYQQALGQGPQFIFQYYREEENGRGNFPPRFSGLQFPNYSSELNVNALELDDSALYLCASFLTAGGSNYGYTFGSGTRLTVV.

The V gene is TRBV6-1, the J gene TRBJ1-2; 9 bases agree with TRBD1. CDR3 size: 13 residues. J was trimmed by 5 bases and V by 4 bases; bases with no gene match: 2. Germline assignment: CDR1 MNHNS and CDR2 SASEGT. CDR3 nucleotides: TGTGCCAGCAGTGTGACAGGGGGATATGGCTACACCTTC. Translation: CASSVTGGYGYTF.

CDR3: CSVEDFSGQDYEQYF. As DNA, the CDR3 is TGCAGCGTTGAAGATTTTTCGGGACAGGATTACGAGCAGTACTTC. The V call is TRBV29-1, the J call TRBJ2-7; 8 positions match TRBD1. This CDR3 comprises 15 residues. Germline V gives CDR1 SQVTM, CDR2 ANQGSEA. V shed 0 bases and J 4 bases; nucleotides not matched to a gene: 8.

V gene TRBV7-2 combines with J gene TRBJ2-7, with 8 bases fitting TRBD1. Germline V gene lookup returns CDR1 SGHTA and CDR2 FQGNSA. Losses at the gene ends were 3 bases for V and 2 bases for J; bases not matched to a gene: 3. The CDR3 has 14 amino acids. The CDR3 sequence: CASSFGTGPYEQYF. The CDR3 DNA reads as TGTGCCAGCAGCTTCGGGACAGGTCCCTACGAGCAGTACTTC.

The CDR3 loop reads CASSLRRGIPGQIDSPLHF. Written as DNA, the CDR3 is TGTGCCAGCAGCTTAAGACGGGGCATTCCGGGACAGATAGATTCACCCCTCCACTTT. The J gene is TRBJ1-6, the V gene TRBV11-2, with 7 bases fitting TRBD1. The length of the CDR3 is 19 residues. V gave up 2 bases and J gave up 8 bases; unmatched junction bases: 18. Germline CDR1 and CDR2: SGHAT and FQNNGV.

The CDR3 loop is CASSSTGLEQFF. For the CDR3, the DNA is TGTGCCAGCAGCTCGACAGGGCTAGAGCAGTTCTTC. The chain links TRBV7-2 to TRBJ2-1; 7 positions agree with TRBD1. Germline lookup yields CDR1 SGHTA and CDR2 FQGNSA. The V segment lost 4 bases and the J segment 10 bases; nucleotides outside the gene matches: 4. This CDR3 contains 12 residues.

The V call is TRBV6-1, the J call TRBJ1-1, with D tentatively TRBD1 (5 bases). The CDR3 has 13 amino acids. Trimming took off 6 bases at V and 5 bases at J, with 13 bases between the two ends. Germline V gene sequence: CDR1 MNHNS, CDR2 SASEGT. The CDR3, as DNA: TGTGCCAGCAGCCTACAGGTGGTAACTGAAGCTTTCTTT. It specifies CASSLQVVTEAFF.